This T cell receptor (beta chain) was identified during a study of CD8 T cells in ankylosing spondylitis. Concerning this clonotype itself: Its specificity is not known.

TCRdb redid the calling of the 5' RACE reads with MiXCR, one entry per CDR3 protein. The data show approximately 220,000 distinct CDR3 sequences, around 16% seen once. Study-level results: What seemed typical of ankylosing spondylitis blood was a TCR beta motif built from several highly homologous variants.

The TCR sequence derives from a male donor with ankylosing spondylitis. Input material: blood, either unsorted or a sorted T cell fraction (not recorded which).

Here the CDR3 DNA reads TGTGCCAGCAGCTTAGGGCAGATAGGGCAAGAGACCCAGTACTTC. It translates to CASSLGQIGQETQYF. The chain recombines TRBV7-6 with TRBJ2-5; D call uncertain. Trimming removed 1 base at V and 2 bases at J, with 11 bases between. CDR1 and CDR2 (germline): SGHVS, FNYEAQ. The CDR3 is 15 amino acids.